The 23 T cell receptor beta chains below all came from one sample that was sequenced in a study of T cells in Graves' hyperthyroidism and ophthalmopathy. RNA transcripts served as the template for amplifying TCR beta CDR3 regions. TCR CDR3 regions were first amplified by RT-PCR with HTBI primers. TCRdb reprocessed the multiplex PCR reads via MiXCR and lists one record per CDR3 protein. The repertoire holds almost 600,000 distinct CDR3 sequences, more than 11% seen once, with 5.8% in the top ten. The sample taken for sequencing was blood. Receptors originate from a woman in her 30s with Graves' hyperthyroidism that later progressed to Graves' ophthalmopathy.

This clonotype was recorded at least ten times. The V and J genes are TRBV9 and TRBJ1-1; 8 nucleotides agree with TRBD1. The CDR3 spans 15 residues. Germline values: CDR1 SGDLS, CDR2 YYNGEE. V shed 0 bases, J shed 5 bases, and the junction held 6 bases outside the gene matches. This CDR3 is CASSVAITGGTEAFF. In nucleotides, the CDR3 is TGTGCCAGCAGCGTAGCTATAACAGGGGGAACTGAAGCTTTCTTT.

This clonotype was observed at least ten times. CDR3 in DNA: TGTGCCAGCAGTCCATTTACTAGCGCCGTAAAAAACATTCAGTACTTC. This gives the protein CASSPFTSAVKNIQYF. J is TRBJ2-4 and V is TRBV27; 7 bases are shared with TRBD2. CDR1 is MNHEY, CDR2 SMNVEV, per germline (reference sequence). The CDR3 spans 16 residues. V dropped 5 bases and J dropped 4; count of bases not matched to a gene: 11.

Many counts were recorded for this clonotype. Here the CDR3 reads CASSSSGPEQFF. The CDR3 nucleotides are TGTGCCAGCAGTAGTAGTGGGCCCGAGCAGTTCTTC. The V call is TRBV6-2 or TRBV6-3, the J call TRBJ2-1; unclear D gene. This CDR3 is built from 12 residues. The V and J ends lost 5 bases and 10 bases respectively, with 12 bases between them. CDR1 is MNHEY, CDR2 SVGEGT, per germline.

V gene TRBV20-1 combines with J gene TRBJ2-1, with D maybe TRBD2 (6 bases). The CDR3 extends over 16 amino acids. Germline assignment: CDR1 DFQATT and CDR2 SNEGSKA (reference sequence). V lost 6 bases and J 2 bases, leaving 20 bases between the germline ends. The CDR3 sequence: CSAAKMGGRTYNEQFF. The CDR3 DNA is TGCAGTGCCGCGAAGATGGGGGGTAGGACCTACAATGAGCAGTTCTTC.

This clonotype was observed at least ten times. The V gene is TRBV24-1, the J gene TRBJ2-2; D uncertain. This CDR3 spans 14 amino acids. V shed 4 bases and J shed 6 bases, with 11 bases lying between them. Germline V gene data show CDR1 as KGHDR and CDR2 as SFDVKD. The CDR3 sequence is CATSDTYQAGELFF. The CDR3 bases are TGTGCCACCAGTGACACTTACCAAGCCGGGGAGCTGTTTTTT.

This clonotype was seen many times. The rearrangement joins TRBV20-1 to TRBJ1-6, with 9 bases fitting TRBD1. Germline values: CDR1 DFQATT, CDR2 SNEGSKA (reference sequence). J gave up 1 base and V 0 bases, and 1 base lay outside the gene matches. The CDR3 loop spans 16 amino acids. The CDR3 region has the DNA TGCAGTGCTAGAGACGACAGGGGGTCCTATAATTCACCCCTCCACTTT. As protein: CSARDDRGSYNSPLHF.

This clonotype showed up many times. The chain couples TRBV6-2 or TRBV6-3 to TRBJ1-1, with D tentatively TRBD1 (6 bases). The V end was cut by 10 bases, the J end by 9 bases, with 24 bases between. This CDR3 is 14 amino acids long. Germline CDR1 and CDR2: MNHEY and SVGEGT. In DNA form, the CDR3 reads TGTGCCATTCGTCCTCAGGGGAGGACGGTACAAGCTTTCTTT. Encoded protein: CAIRPQGRTVQAFF.

This clonotype has at least ten counts. V is TRBV10-3 and J is TRBJ2-5; possibly TRBD1 for D (6 bases). This CDR3 has 13 residues. V lost 3 bases and J 3 bases, leaving 8 bases between the germline ends. The germline V gene has CDR1 ENHRY and CDR2 SYGVKD. In DNA form, the CDR3 reads TGTGCCATCAGTGAAAACAGGGAAGAGACCCAGTACTTC. Encoded protein: CAISENREETQYF.

At least ten counts were recorded for this clonotype. The rearrangement links TRBV7-2 to TRBJ2-5; a weak D match, TRBD2 (6 bases). The V gene's germline CDR1 is SGHTA and CDR2 FQGNSA. This CDR3 has 17 residues. Trimming shortened V by 5 bases and J by 1 base, and 20 bases separated the two germline ends. The DNA for the CDR3 is TGTGCCAGCAGCCGCCTCCTTGGGCGGGACGTCCAAGAGACCCAGTACTTC. Protein product: CASSRLLGRDVQETQYF.

This clonotype was observed a few times. This chain joins TRBV6-1 and TRBJ1-1; no reliable D call. V lost 7 bases and J 2 bases, leaving 14 bases between the germline ends. Per germline, CDR1 MNHNS and CDR2 SASEGT. CDR3 size: 14 residues. The CDR3 DNA reads as TGTGCCAGCACCCGTCTCCTTCCCAACACTGAAGCTTTCTTT. Amino acid sequence: CASTRLLPNTEAFF.

This clonotype occurred a few times. The chain is built from TRBV2 and TRBJ1-6; D is perhaps TRBD1 (6 bases). The CDR3 spans 17 residues. The V gene lost 3 bases and the J gene lost 0 bases, with 12 bases spanning the gap. Germline CDR1 SNHLY, CDR2 FYNNEI. The CDR3 nucleotides read TGTGCCAGCAGTGATAGGGGGGGGAGCTCCTATAATTCACCCCTCCACTTT. Residues: CASSDRGGSSYNSPLHF. Looking up the rest from reference TRBV2 and TRBJ1-6 gives the full variable domain: EPEVTQTPSHQVTQMGQEVILRCVPISNHLYFYWYRQILGQKVEFLVSFYNNEISEKSEIFDDQFSVERPDGSNFTLKIRSTKLEDSAMYFCASSDRGGSSYNSPLHFGNGTRLTVT.

Ten or more counts support this clonotype. V and J are TRBV6-2 or TRBV6-3 and TRBJ2-2; TRBD2 agrees at 10 bases. Germline assignment: CDR1 MNHEY and CDR2 SVGEGT. With V trimmed by 4 bases and J by 1 base, 3 bases remained unmatched. This CDR3 comprises 16 residues. CDR3 sequence reads: CASSSTSGWNTGELFF. The DNA for the CDR3 is TGTGCCAGCAGTTCGACTAGCGGGTGGAACACCGGGGAGCTGTTTTTT.

This clonotype was seen many times. This chain links TRBV18 with TRBJ2-1; the D gene is possibly TRBD1 (5 bases). CDR1 KGHSH and CDR2 LQKENI come from the germline V gene. Trimming removed 0 bases from V and 2 bases from J, with 11 bases in between. This CDR3 is 16 amino acids long. Here the CDR3 DNA reads TGTGCCAGCTCACCACCGTCGAAGACAGCCTACAATGAGCAGTTCTTC. Its protein is CASSPPSKTAYNEQFF.

This clonotype was detected a few times. The gene calls are TRBV30 and TRBJ2-7, with 8 bases that match TRBD2. V was clipped by 7 bases and J by 2 bases; unmatched bases: 7. Germline CDR1 GTSNPN, CDR2 SVGIG (reference sequence). The CDR3 sequence is 13 residues long. This CDR3 reads CAFRGSGTYEQYF. CDR3 in DNA: TGTGCCTTCCGGGGTAGCGGGACCTACGAGCAGTACTTC.

In its sample, this clonotype was seen many times. This chain uses TRBV29-1 with TRBJ1-2; weak D call: TRBD1 (5 bases). This CDR3 has 12 residues. Germline lookup yields CDR1 SQVTM and CDR2 ANQGSEA. V was shortened by 2 bases and J by 4 bases, with 8 bases between the two germline ends. The CDR3 region has the DNA TGCAGCGTTGAAACCGGGGGCTATGGCTACACCTTC. Translating gives CSVETGGYGYTF.

A word on this clonotype: A much larger clone lies a single base off, so this may be a read error. The chain has TRBV20-1 and TRBJ1-1; D gene ambiguous. CDR3 length: 12 amino acids. Trimming cost V 8 bases and J 3 bases, with 13 bases left between them. Germline V lookup: CDR1 DFQATT, CDR2 SNEGSKA (reference sequence). This CDR3 reads CSTHVRYTEAFF. For the CDR3, the DNA is TGCAGTACCCACGTGAGGTACACTGAAGCTTTCTTT.

This clonotype showed up many times. J is TRBJ2-1 and V is TRBV24-1; a weak D match, TRBD1 (5 bases). Trimming stripped 6 bases from V and 4 bases from J, with 12 bases between. Germline loops: CDR1 KGHDR, CDR2 SFDVKD. This CDR3 is built from 14 residues. The CDR3 bases are TGTGCCACCAGTAGCCAGGGCCTATACAATGAGCAGTTCTTC. Protein: CATSSQGLYNEQFF.

The CDR3 reads CASSLTSPDEQFF. The CDR3 coding sequence is TGCGCCAGCAGCTTGACGTCTCCGGACGAGCAGTTCTTC. This rearrangement joins TRBV5-1 to TRBJ2-1; no clear D. CDR3 size: 13 residues. Germline CDR1 SGHRS, CDR2 YFSETQ. The V and J ends lost 1 base and 10 bases respectively, with 12 bases between them.

This clonotype was counted at least ten times. The V and J genes are TRBV6-2 or TRBV6-3 and TRBJ1-4, with D unclear. The V gene's germline CDR1 is MNHEY and CDR2 SVGEGT. Trimming left V 10 bases short and J 8 bases short, with 17 bases between. This CDR3 has 13 amino acids. Written as DNA, the CDR3 is TGTGCCACCACAAAACAAACGACGGAAAAACTGTTTTTT. It translates to CATTKQTTEKLFF.

This clonotype appeared many times. The V call is TRBV7-9, the J call TRBJ1-5; no definite D call. Trimming pared 2 bases from V and 5 bases from J, leaving 13 bases between. The CDR3 has 15 residues. The germline V gene encodes CDR1 SEHNR and CDR2 FQNEAQ (reference sequence). CDR3 in amino acids: CASSLNTDGYQPQHF. Here the CDR3 DNA reads TGTGCCAGCAGCTTAAACACTGACGGCTATCAGCCCCAGCATTTT.

CDR3 region: CASSQESLGLAFPYEQYF. CDR3 nucleotide sequence: TGTGCCAGCAGCCAAGAATCGCTGGGGCTAGCTTTTCCCTACGAGCAGTACTTC. The chain links TRBV3-1 to TRBJ2-7; the D gene could be TRBD1 or TRBD2 (5 bases each). This CDR3 is built from 18 residues. The ends were cut back, 0 bases at V and 2 bases at J, with 20 bases in the middle. CDR1 and CDR2 (germline): LGHDT, YNNKEL (reference sequence).

This clonotype has at least ten counts. This chain links TRBV28 with TRBJ2-1; D tentatively fits TRBD1 or TRBD2 (5 bases each). The germline V gene encodes CDR1 MDHEN and CDR2 SYDVKM. V dropped 7 bases and J dropped 1 base, with 11 bases sitting between them. There are 14 residues in the CDR3. The CDR3 nucleotides are TGTGCCAGCACCCGGGACCTTTCCTACAATGAGCAGTTCTTC. It translates to CASTRDLSYNEQFF.

The chain uses TRBV29-1 and TRBJ2-7; the D is unclear. Looked up from germline, CDR1 is SQVTM and CDR2 is ANQGSEA. The V gene lost 4 bases and the J gene lost 4 bases, with 11 bases spanning the gap. The CDR3 sequence is 12 residues long. The DNA of the CDR3 is TGCAGCGTTGTTTTGGCGGTATACGAGCAGTACTTC. Its protein product is CSVVLAVYEQYF.